This T cell receptor (beta chain) stems from a study of naive and memory T cell subsets. General observations from the study: The RNA method is potentially sensitive to activation and differentiation changes.

There are 15 residues in the CDR3. The germline gives CDR1 SGHRS, CDR2 YFSETQ. The V gene end was trimmed by 2 bases and the J gene end by 3 bases; junction bases not matched to a gene: 5. TCR cDNA received a 3' ligated oligonucleotide that carried a UMI. RNA was extracted from under 3 ml of whole blood of healthy adults. Cells were not sorted; total RNA input targeted roughly 1 to 1000 ng. This clonotype was recorded at least ten times. Its antigen is still unknown. Amplification of ligated cDNA took four PCR rounds with SP2 and nested alpha and beta constant primers. Reverse transcription of blood and skin TCR RNA was primed at alpha and beta constant regions. From the 5' RACE reads, TCRdb called clonotypes with MiXCR, one entry per CDR3 protein. The sample records tens of thousands of distinct CDR3 sequences, 7% to 8.5% being singletons.

The rearrangement links TRBV5-1 to TRBJ2-7; 10 bases line up with TRBD1. The clonotype comes from a male donor in good health. The CDR3 nucleotides read TGCGCCAGCAGCTTAACCGGGACAGGGGACTACGAGCAGTACTTC. Translation: CASSLTGTGDYEQYF. Combining the CDR3 with reference TRBV5-1 and TRBJ2-7 gives the whole variable domain KAGVTQTPRYLIKTRGQQVTLSCSPISGHRSVSWYQQTPGQGLQFLFEYFSETQRNKGNFPGRFSGRQFSNSRSEMNVSTLELGDSALYLCASSLTGTGDYEQYFGPGTRLTVT.